This paragraph covers one T cell receptor (beta chain) sequence. Its antigen remains unknown. The data were obtained in a study of cytomegalovirus exposure and HLA in healthy donors. Study-wide results and limits: The study put under 200 TCR beta chains on its list as cytomegalovirus-associated. In the 100 to 150 validation repertoires, approximately 94% of cluster scores exceeded 0, per a later analysis. A classifier reportedly called cytomegalovirus status with high sensitivity and specificity.

TCRdb's table, derived via immunoSEQ multiplex PCR, lists solely in-frame clones and lacks some. Found here are roughly 80,000 clones, approximately 90% of them singletons; the top ten hold 2.1%. After removal of 4 bases from V and 2 bases from J, the junction contained 8 bases not matched to a gene. The CDR3 is 16 residues long. From germline, CDR1 is MGHRA and CDR2 YSYEKL. Sample: PBMCs. This chain uses TRBV4-1 with TRBJ2-3, with 8 bases aligning to TRBD2. The TCR comes from a man aged 25 to 40 in good health and CMV-seronegative. CDR3 nucleotides: TGCGCCAGCAGCCTCAATACGGGGGGGTACACAGATACGCAGTATTTT. As protein: CASSLNTGGYTDTQYF.